The 14 T cell receptor beta chains presented below share a single source sample, sequenced in a study of shared clonotypes between healthy human individuals. The data were produced by immunoSEQ multiplex PCR, yet TCRdb's version contains in-frame clones alone and is incomplete. The top ten clones hold about 1.6% of a sample with about 2.2 million clones, roughly 95% of them seen once. As defined, naive CD8 cells were CD45RO-negative and positively selected for CCR7, with terminally differentiated effector memory CD45RA+ cells excluded. The sample comprised naive CD8+ T cells from PBMCs. Source of these receptors: a man aged 18 to 29 in good health. Some clones in this sample may be carry-over from other donors' samples.

The chain employs TRBV7-9 and TRBJ2-7, with 9 nucleotides matching TRBD1. CDR3 size: 14 residues. Germline V gives CDR1 SEHNR, CDR2 FQNEAQ (reference sequence). J gave up 7 bases and V 5 bases, and 9 bases lay outside the gene matches. DNA for the CDR3: TGTGCCAGCAGCGCCAAACAGGGGGCCGGGGAGCAGTACTTC. This gives the protein CASSAKQGAGEQYF.

V and J are TRBV19 and TRBJ2-5; the D is unclear. V shed 2 bases and J shed 4 bases, with 5 bases lying between them. Germline V lookup: CDR1 LNHDA, CDR2 SQIVND (reference sequence). CDR3 length: 12 amino acids. The CDR3 reads CASSIFGETQYF. The DNA of the CDR3 is TGTGCCAGTAGTATATTCGGAGAGACCCAGTACTTC. Combining the CDR3 with reference TRBV19 and TRBJ2-5 gives the whole variable domain DGGITQSPKYLFRKEGQNVTLSCEQNLNHDAMYWYRQDPGQGLRLIYYSQIVNDFQKGDIAEGYSVSREKKESFPLTVTSAQKNPTAFYLCASSIFGETQYFGPGTRLLVL.

V and J are TRBV6-1 and TRBJ1-4, with TRBD1 as a possible D gene (6 bases). With 3 bases removed from V and 10 bases from J, the gap between germline ends came to 18 bases. The CDR3 runs 15 residues. CDR1 is MNHNS and CDR2 is SASEGT in the germline V gene. In DNA form, the CDR3 reads TGTGCCAGCAGTGATTCGGGGGCTCACGGGGGAAAACTGTTTTTT. Protein: CASSDSGAHGGKLFF.

The gene calls are TRBV15 and TRBJ2-7; D remains unclear. Germline V gene sequence: CDR1 LNHNV, CDR2 YYDKDF (reference sequence). The CDR3 is 14 residues long. Trimming removed 0 bases from V and 2 bases from J, with 8 bases in between. The CDR3 sequence is CATSRESQAYEQYF. The CDR3 nucleotides read TGTGCCACCAGCAGAGAATCCCAAGCCTACGAGCAGTACTTC.

This clone was seen just once. Written as DNA, the CDR3 is TGTGCCAGCAGCTTAGTTTCCAGGGCGGCTGGCTACACCTTC. As protein: CASSLVSRAAGYTF. The J gene is TRBJ1-2, the V gene TRBV11-2; D may be TRBD1 (5 bases). V was clipped by 1 base and J by 7 bases, with 13 bases between them. The CDR3 loop spans 14 amino acids. The V gene's germline CDR1 is SGHAT and CDR2 FQNNGV.

This clone was picked up one time. The CDR3 nucleotides are TGTGCCAGAGGTAGGGTAGGGCTACGCTACGAGCAGTACTTC. Residues: CARGRVGLRYEQYF. The chain uses TRBV5-3 and TRBJ2-7, with D unresolved. Being an ORF, TRBV5-3 has a function that is uncertain. This CDR3 is 14 amino acids long. Trimming shortened V by 7 bases and J by 3 bases, and 17 bases separated the two germline ends.

The J gene is TRBJ2-1, the V gene TRBV16; 7 bases align to TRBD1. CDR1 is KGHSY, CDR2 FQNENV, per germline. Germline trimming cut 3 bases from V and 3 bases from J; bases unmatched to any gene: 8. CDR3 length equals 16 residues. CDR3: CASSHVDRANYNEQFF. CDR3 DNA sequence: TGTGCCAGCAGCCACGTAGACAGGGCAAACTACAATGAGCAGTTCTTC.

The chain is built from TRBV19 and TRBJ1-5; no firm D call. This CDR3 contains 15 residues. Trimming pared 4 bases from V and 4 bases from J, leaving 14 bases between. CDR1 is LNHDA, CDR2 SQIVND, per germline (reference sequence). The CDR3 sequence is CASSTLGLGNQPQHF. DNA of the CDR3: TGTGCCAGTAGTACTCTAGGGTTGGGTAATCAGCCCCAGCATTTT.

V gene TRBV13 combines with J gene TRBJ2-1; the D gene is possibly TRBD2 (6 bases). The CDR3 runs 15 residues. Germline V lookup: CDR1 PRHDT, CDR2 FYEKMQ (reference sequence). Trimming took 5 bases from V and 0 from J, leaving 11 bases between them. CDR3 DNA sequence: TGTGCCAGCAGCACCCGGGACTCCTCCTACAATGAGCAGTTCTTC. It specifies CASSTRDSSYNEQFF.

The rearrangement uses TRBV6-6 and TRBJ2-5; 10 bases align to TRBD1. The J call may be in error: the DNA end matches TRBJ2-7 better. The CDR3 length is 13 residues. Germline V gene lookup returns CDR1 MNHNY and CDR2 SVGAGI (reference sequence). Here the CDR3 reads CASRDRGYYEQYF. Written as DNA, the CDR3 is TGTGCCAGCCGGGACAGGGGATACTACGAGCAGTACTTC.

This clone occurred once. The J gene is TRBJ2-7, the V gene TRBV19; 7 bases are shared with TRBD2. This CDR3 comprises 17 residues. V dropped 4 bases and J dropped 0; count of bases not matched to a gene: 12. Germline CDR1 LNHDA, CDR2 SQIVND (reference sequence). CDR3: CASSTPVPSGGSYEQYF. CDR3 DNA sequence: TGTGCCAGTAGTACTCCGGTCCCTAGCGGCGGCTCCTACGAGCAGTACTTC.

The chain employs TRBV19 and TRBJ2-2; D uncertain. CDR1 is LNHDA, CDR2 SQIVND, per germline (reference sequence). This CDR3 has 12 amino acids. V lost 3 bases and J 11 bases, leaving 10 bases between the germline ends. The CDR3 nucleotides read TGTGCCAGTAGTATCGGCAGCCACGAGCTGTTTTTT. Amino acids: CASSIGSHELFF.

The chain has TRBV30 and TRBJ2-5, with 10 bases fitting TRBD1. Trimming took 5 bases from V and 5 from J; bases not matched to a gene: 8. Germline values: CDR1 GTSNPN, CDR2 SVGIG (reference sequence). The CDR3 length is 14 residues. The CDR3 loop is CAWRDRGYLETQYF. In DNA, the CDR3 is TGTGCCTGGCGGGACAGGGGATACCTTGAGACCCAGTACTTC.

The chain has TRBV7-3 and TRBJ2-5; D unresolved. V lost 5 bases, J lost 4 bases, and 11 bases lay in between. CDR3 size: 13 residues. Germline assignment: CDR1 SGHTA and CDR2 FQGTGA. This chain's CDR3 is CASSPTARETQYF. The DNA for the CDR3 is TGTGCCAGCAGCCCCACAGCCCGAGAGACCCAGTACTTC.